The T cell receptor beta chain described here comes from a study of beta chain features in type 1 diabetes. With respect to this clone: Its antigen is unknown.

V gave up 1 base and J gave up 2 bases; unmatched junction bases: 1. The CDR3 is 15 residues long. Per germline, CDR1 SNHLY and CDR2 FYNNEI. Overall study results and limits: In type 1 diabetes patients, VDJ junctions had fewer insertions; deletions at these junctions were more frequent.

All of the isolated RNA was reverse transcribed, so expressed TCRB transcripts were sequenced. Profiled with immunoSEQ multiplex PCR; TCRdb holds only in-frame clones, not every one. Of tens of thousands of clones listed, about 61% are singletons. A single heparinised blood sample, averaging around 110 mL, was obtained per donor. CD4+ naive, central memory, regulatory and stem cell-like memory cells were sorted via CD45RO/CCR7/CD25/CD127/CD95/CD27. This receptor was identified in a woman aged 18-29 years in good health. The sequenced sample consisted of Tregs from blood. The chain couples TRBV2 to TRBJ2-3; TRBD2 matches 9 bases. The CDR3 bases are TGTGCCAGCAGTGAAGGGGGACTAGCCACAGATACGCAGTATTTT. Its translation: CASSEGGLATDTQYF.